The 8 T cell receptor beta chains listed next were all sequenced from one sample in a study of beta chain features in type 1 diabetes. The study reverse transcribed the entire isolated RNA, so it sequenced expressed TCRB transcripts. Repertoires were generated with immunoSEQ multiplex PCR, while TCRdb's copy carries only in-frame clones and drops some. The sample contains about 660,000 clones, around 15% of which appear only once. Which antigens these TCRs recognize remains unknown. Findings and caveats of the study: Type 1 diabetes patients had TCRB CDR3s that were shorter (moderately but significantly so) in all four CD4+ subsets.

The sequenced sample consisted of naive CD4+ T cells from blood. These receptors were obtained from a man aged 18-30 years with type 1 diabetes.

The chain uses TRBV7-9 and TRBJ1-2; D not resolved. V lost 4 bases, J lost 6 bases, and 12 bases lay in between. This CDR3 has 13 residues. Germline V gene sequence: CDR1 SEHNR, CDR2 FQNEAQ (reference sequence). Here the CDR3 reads CASSSRSGDGYTF. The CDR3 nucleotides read TGTGCCAGCAGCTCGAGGAGCGGTGATGGCTACACCTTC.

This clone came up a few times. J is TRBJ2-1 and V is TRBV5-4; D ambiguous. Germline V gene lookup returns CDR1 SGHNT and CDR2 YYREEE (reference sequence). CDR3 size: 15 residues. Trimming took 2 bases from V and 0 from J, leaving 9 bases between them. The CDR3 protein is CASSLGPSSYNEQFF. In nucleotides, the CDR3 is TGTGCCAGCAGCTTAGGTCCCAGCTCCTACAATGAGCAGTTCTTC.

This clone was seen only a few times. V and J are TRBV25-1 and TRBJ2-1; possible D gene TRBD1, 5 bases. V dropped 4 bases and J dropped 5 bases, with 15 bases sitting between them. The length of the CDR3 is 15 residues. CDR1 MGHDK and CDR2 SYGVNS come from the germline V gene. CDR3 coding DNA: TGTGCCAGCAGTGGCATATGGGGCCTTAACAATGAGCAGTTCTTC. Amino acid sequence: CASSGIWGLNNEQFF.

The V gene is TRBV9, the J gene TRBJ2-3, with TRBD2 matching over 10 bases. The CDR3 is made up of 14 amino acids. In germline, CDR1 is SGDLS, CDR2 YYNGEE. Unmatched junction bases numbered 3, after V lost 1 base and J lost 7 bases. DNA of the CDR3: TGTGCCAGCAGCGTAAGCGGGGGGGCCCATACGCAGTATTTT. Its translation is CASSVSGGAHTQYF.

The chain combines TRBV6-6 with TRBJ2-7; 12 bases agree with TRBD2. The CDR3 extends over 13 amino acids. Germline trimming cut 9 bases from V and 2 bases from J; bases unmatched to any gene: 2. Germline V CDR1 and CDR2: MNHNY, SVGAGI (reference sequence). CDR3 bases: TGTGCCAGTCGACTAGCGGGGGCCTACGAGCAGTACTTC. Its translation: CASRLAGAYEQYF.

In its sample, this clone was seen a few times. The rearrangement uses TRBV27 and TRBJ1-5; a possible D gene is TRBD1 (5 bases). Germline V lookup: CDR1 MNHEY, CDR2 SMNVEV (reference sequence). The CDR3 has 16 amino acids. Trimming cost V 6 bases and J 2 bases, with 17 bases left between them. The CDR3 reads CASSRYPGRGNQPQHF. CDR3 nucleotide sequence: TGTGCCAGCAGCCGATACCCCGGCAGGGGCAATCAGCCCCAGCATTTT.

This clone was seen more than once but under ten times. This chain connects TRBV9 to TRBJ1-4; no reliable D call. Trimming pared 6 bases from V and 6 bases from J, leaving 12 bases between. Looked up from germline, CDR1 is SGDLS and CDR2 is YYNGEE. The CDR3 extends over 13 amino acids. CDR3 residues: CASTKASDEKLFF. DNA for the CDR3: TGTGCCAGCACCAAGGCGAGTGATGAAAAACTGTTTTTT.

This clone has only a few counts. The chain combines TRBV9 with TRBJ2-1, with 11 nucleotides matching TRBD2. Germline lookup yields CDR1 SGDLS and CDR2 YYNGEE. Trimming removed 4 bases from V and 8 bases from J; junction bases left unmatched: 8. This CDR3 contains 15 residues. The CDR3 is CASSLRLAGKDEQFF. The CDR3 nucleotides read TGTGCCAGCAGCTTACGACTAGCGGGGAAGGATGAGCAGTTCTTC.